The 2 T cell receptor beta chains below were found in one sample sequenced in a study of T cell responses to AZD1222 COVID-19 vaccine. The data were produced by immunoSEQ multiplex PCR, yet TCRdb's version contains in-frame clones alone and is incomplete. The sample carries some 120,000 clones, 70% to 90% recorded once. Material: peripheral blood, obtained on day 0 of MenACWY control vaccination. These receptor sequences come from an adult in good health.

The chain uses TRBV12-3 or TRBV12-4 and TRBJ1-4, with D perhaps matching TRBD1 (5 bases). Between the trimmed V and J ends, which lost 7 bases and 8 bases, there was a span of 11 bases. The CDR3 has 12 residues. The DNA of the CDR3 is TGTGCCAGCATGAGGGGTGAAGAAAAACTGTTTTTT. Its translation is CASMRGEEKLFF.

The chain has TRBV19 and TRBJ1-2; possible D gene TRBD1, 5 bases. Between the trimmed V and J ends, which lost 4 bases and 8 bases, there was a span of 14 bases. The CDR3 is made up of 13 amino acids. CDR1 is LNHDA, CDR2 SQIVND, per germline (reference sequence). The CDR3 nucleotides read TGTGCCAGTAGTACGCAGGGTTTTGGCGGCTACACCTTC. Translation: CASSTQGFGGYTF.